This entry describes one TCR beta chain. Antigen: not known. TCRdb re-analysed the 5' RACE reads in MiXCR, keeping a single row per CDR3 protein. Altogether 300,000 to 400,000 distinct CDR3 sequences are present, approximately 29% being singletons, with the ten largest covering roughly 13%. These data belong to a study of T-cell memory formation after mild COVID-19. Study context: The two donors had largely donor-specific TCR clusters. Study observations and caveats: Chiefly within CM and EM were the contracting CD4+ clones; CD8+ ones were within EMRA.

The V gene lost 0 bases and the J gene lost 1 base, with 16 bases spanning the gap. The CDR3 contains 17 residues. Germline CDR1 and CDR2: SGHRS and YFSETQ. Sequencing used PBMCs or a T cell subset sorted from them (not recorded which). The sequence came from an adult woman who had mild COVID-19 (a few samples of this study predate the infection). Cell type and time point are not known. The rearrangement joins TRBV5-1 to TRBJ2-5, with a tentative D call TRBD2 (6 bases). The CDR3 spells CASSLGVSAGSQETQYF. In DNA, the CDR3 is TGCGCCAGCAGCTTGGGGGTATCAGCGGGTTCCCAAGAGACCCAGTACTTC.